These 22 T cell receptor beta chains originate from one sample sequenced in a study of post-analysis software for immune sequencing data. No antigens are known for them. Unique molecular identifiers were present in the TCR beta cDNA libraries. TCRdb re-called the PCR reads with MiXCR, one entry per CDR3 protein. The table lists under 900,000 distinct CDR3 sequences, around 50% of them singletons. Study observations and caveats: Relative to controls, patients had 4 or 5 TRBV segments at higher frequency, with TRBV5-6, TRBV5-1 and TRBV20-1 among these.

Sequenced sample: blood. Source of these receptors: a girl between 5 and 17 years old with multiple sclerosis.

This clonotype appeared a few times. The chain couples TRBV6-5 to TRBJ1-2; D may be TRBD1 (6 bases). CDR1 and CDR2 (germline): MNHEY, SVGAGI. Trimming cost V 6 bases and J 4 bases, with 21 bases left between them. This CDR3 is built from 16 residues. This chain's CDR3 is CASSHDMGTSAYGYTF. The CDR3, as DNA: TGTGCCAGCAGCCACGACATGGGGACAAGCGCCTATGGCTACACCTTC.

This chain joins TRBV7-9 and TRBJ2-7, with no clear D. The end of the DNA aligns better with TRBJ2-5, so the J call may be wrong. The CDR3 totals 13 residues. Looked up from germline, CDR1 is SEHNR and CDR2 is FQNEAQ (reference sequence). CDR3 in DNA: TGTGCCAGCAGCTTAGTCGCGCGAGAGACCCAGTACTTC. This gives the protein CASSLVARETQYF.

V is TRBV12-3 or TRBV12-4 and J is TRBJ1-2; D call uncertain. This CDR3 is built from 14 residues. V dropped 6 bases and J dropped 7 bases, with 18 bases sitting between them. The CDR3 DNA is TGTGCCAGCAGCCTGGGGTTTCGCTTTTCTGGCTACACCTTC. Its protein is CASSLGFRFSGYTF.

This chain uses TRBV5-1 with TRBJ2-1; 14 nucleotides line up with TRBD2. CDR3 length: 19 amino acids. Germline CDR1 SGHRS, CDR2 YFSETQ. The V segment lost 0 bases and the J segment 8 bases; nucleotides outside the gene matches: 13. The CDR3 protein is CASSLATTGLAGVIDEQFF. In DNA, the CDR3 is TGCGCCAGCAGCTTGGCCACCACGGGACTAGCGGGAGTAATAGATGAGCAGTTCTTC.

This sequence joins TRBV6-1 and TRBJ2-4; TRBD1 agrees at 9 bases. Per the germline V gene, CDR1 is MNHNS and CDR2 is SASEGT. The CDR3 totals 17 residues. V lost 3 bases, J lost 3 bases, and 9 bases stayed unmatched. Here the CDR3 DNA reads TGTGCCAGCAGTGAGAGGGGACAGGGAATCGGCAAAAACATTCAGTACTTC. Its translation is CASSERGQGIGKNIQYF.

This chain connects TRBV5-1 to TRBJ2-5; D is unclear. This CDR3 contains 13 residues. V was cut by 0 bases and J by 11 bases, with 14 bases left in between. CDR1 is SGHRS and CDR2 is YFSETQ in the germline V gene. The CDR3 DNA reads TGCGCCAGCAGCTTGGTGGGGAACCACGGGCAGTACTTC. Residues: CASSLVGNHGQYF.

The chain couples TRBV29-1 to TRBJ2-7; unclear D gene. The CDR3 contains 13 residues. With 2 bases removed from V and 1 base from J, the gap between germline ends came to 9 bases. From germline, CDR1 is SQVTM and CDR2 ANQGSEA. CDR3 sequence (DNA): TGCAGCGTTGAAAGGTACGGATCCTACGAGCAGTACTTC. This encodes CSVERYGSYEQYF.

The rearrangement joins TRBV5-1 to TRBJ2-7; D remains unclear. This CDR3 has 16 amino acids. With 3 bases removed from V and 0 bases from J, the gap between germline ends came to 16 bases. Per germline, CDR1 SGHRS and CDR2 YFSETQ. The CDR3 sequence is CASSSQTATVSYEQYF. DNA for the CDR3: TGCGCCAGCAGCTCCCAAACAGCTACTGTCTCCTACGAGCAGTACTTC.

This clonotype was observed a handful of times. The J gene is TRBJ2-1, the V gene TRBV12-3 or TRBV12-4; D unresolved. The CDR3 covers 13 residues. Between the trimmed V and J ends, which lost 10 bases and 0 bases, there was a span of 10 bases. CDR3 loop: CATNNSSYNEQFF. The CDR3 DNA reads TGTGCCACCAACAATAGCTCCTACAATGAGCAGTTCTTC.

This clonotype showed up just a few times. An end of the junction does not agree with germline; a read error may underlie this. The chain recombines TRBV2 with TRBJ2-7; D remains ambiguous. The CDR3 has 12 residues. Per germline, CDR1 SNHLY and CDR2 FYNNEI. The CDR3 nucleotides are TGTGCCAGCAGTGGCCTCTCCCACGAGCAGTACTTC. Translated: CASSGLSHEQYF.

The chain uses TRBV5-5 and TRBJ2-2, with 13 bases fitting TRBD2. V dropped 3 bases and J dropped 1; count of bases not matched to a gene: 0. Germline loops: CDR1 SGHKS, CDR2 YYEKEE (reference sequence). The CDR3 is 16 residues long. CDR3 region: CASSWTSGGNTGELFF. The CDR3 nucleotides are TGTGCCAGCAGCTGGACTAGCGGGGGGAACACCGGGGAGCTGTTTTTT.

This clonotype was seen a handful of times. The chain uses TRBV29-1 and TRBJ2-3; the D is unclear. Germline CDR1 is SQVTM and CDR2 is ANQGSEA. The CDR3 spans 13 residues. V lost 6 bases and J 5 bases, leaving 15 bases between the germline ends. CDR3 region: CSVEHLTRDTQYF. CDR3 DNA sequence: TGCAGCGTGGAACACCTGACGAGAGATACGCAGTATTTT.

There are a few counts of this clonotype. V gene TRBV7-3 combines with J gene TRBJ2-6; TRBD1 is a possible D gene (5 bases). This CDR3 spans 15 amino acids. In germline, CDR1 is SGHTA, CDR2 FQGTGA. The V end lost 5 bases, the J end lost 2 bases, and 10 bases lay between the germline ends. The CDR3 DNA sequence: TGTGCCAGCAGCCGACAGTCCCCTGGGGCCAACGTCCTGACTTTC. Translating gives CASSRQSPGANVLTF.

The sample holds a few counts of this clonotype. The chain joins TRBV29-1 to TRBJ2-7; tentative D call: TRBD1 (7 bases). Germline V lookup: CDR1 SQVTM, CDR2 ANQGSEA. The CDR3 is 15 residues long. V was pared by 1 base and J by 7 bases, with 20 bases between. The CDR3 loop reads CSVEVTARQGGEQYF. The CDR3 bases are TGCAGCGTTGAAGTTACAGCCCGTCAGGGGGGAGAGCAGTACTTC.

The chain couples TRBV14 to TRBJ2-7, with 10 bases identical to TRBD1. The trim removed 4 bases at V and 5 bases at J, leaving 8 bases unmatched. The CDR3 is made up of 15 amino acids. Germline CDR1 and CDR2: SGHDN and FVKESK. The CDR3 reads CASSLRDRGFHEQYF. The DNA for the CDR3 is TGTGCCAGCAGCCTCCGGGACAGGGGCTTCCACGAGCAGTACTTC.

This chain connects TRBV10-3 to TRBJ2-5, with D tentatively TRBD2 (6 bases). The CDR3 totals 15 residues. Germline assignment: CDR1 ENHRY and CDR2 SYGVKD. V lost 0 bases, J lost 0 bases, and 8 bases lay in between. The CDR3 nucleotides are TGTGCCATCAGTGAGTCGGGCGGGAACCAAGAGACCCAGTACTTC. It encodes CAISESGGNQETQYF.

As to this clonotype: A much larger clone sits a single nucleotide away, making a read error possible. The chain has TRBV20-1 and TRBJ2-7; TRBD1 matches 8 bases. The CDR3 consists of 14 residues. J lost 7 bases, V lost 5 bases, and 13 bases had no gene match. CDR1 DFQATT and CDR2 SNEGSKA come from the germline V gene (reference sequence). The DNA for the CDR3 is TGCAGTGCTGACCCAGGGGGCGCCATAAATGAGCAGTACTTC. Translation: CSADPGGAINEQYF.

Remarks on this clonotype: The germline gene is not matched at one end of the junction; a read error may be the cause. The chain has TRBV28 and TRBJ2-5; D uncertain. The CDR3 loop spans 12 amino acids. CDR1 is MDHEN and CDR2 is SYDVKM in the germline V gene. The CDR3 region has the DNA TGTGCCAGCAGTTTGCGGCAAGGGACCCAGTACTTC. Its protein is CASSLRQGTQYF.

The CDR3 loop is CASSDGRGSSYNSPLHF. The CDR3 nucleotides read TGCGCCAGCAGCGACGGACGGGGGAGCTCCTATAATTCACCCCTCCACTTT. The chain uses TRBV5-1 and TRBJ1-6; D perhaps matches TRBD1 (5 bases). The CDR3 contains 17 residues. Per germline, CDR1 SGHRS and CDR2 YFSETQ. Between the trimmed V and J ends, which lost 4 bases and 0 bases, there was a span of 14 bases.

The V call is TRBV25-1, the J call TRBJ2-5; D may be TRBD2 (7 bases). The ends were cut back, 5 bases at V and 2 bases at J, with 15 bases in the middle. Germline V gene sequence: CDR1 MGHDK, CDR2 SYGVNS. This CDR3 is built from 15 residues. In DNA form, the CDR3 reads TGTGCCAGCAGTTCCGAGGGGGGGCGGCAAGAGACCCAGTACTTC. Amino acid sequence: CASSSEGGRQETQYF.

This chain uses TRBV6-2 or TRBV6-3 with TRBJ2-7, with TRBD1 as a possible D gene (5 bases). The germline CDR1 and CDR2 sequences are MNHEY and SVGEGT. The V and J ends lost 5 bases and 0 bases respectively, with 20 bases between them. The CDR3 is 17 amino acids. This CDR3 is CASSAHPTAPRSYEQYF. The CDR3, as DNA: TGTGCCAGCAGTGCACACCCGACAGCTCCCCGCTCCTACGAGCAGTACTTC.

This clonotype was counted a single time. The gene calls are TRBV20-1 and TRBJ1-2, with TRBD1 matching over 8 bases. The CDR3 is 15 residues long. Germline V gene data show CDR1 as DFQATT and CDR2 as SNEGSKA (reference sequence). J was trimmed by 3 bases and V by 3 bases; bases with no gene match: 9. The CDR3 reads CSARDPGQVYYGYTF. The CDR3 nucleotides are TGCAGTGCTAGGGATCCGGGACAGGTCTACTATGGCTACACCTTC.